Listed here are 26 T cell receptor beta chains from one sample, sequenced in a study of shared clonotypes between healthy human individuals. Measured with immunoSEQ multiplex PCR; TCRdb has only the in-frame clones, and not every one. The sample carries some 350,000 clones, about 74% recorded once. What was sequenced was memory CD4+ T cells sorted from blood. Indicated subset: CD45RA-negative fraction. The receptors stem from a young man in good health.

This clone turned up a few times. In nucleotides, the CDR3 is TGTGCCAGCAGCCCAAAGGGTGGGCAGATCTACGAGCAGTACTTC. This sequence encodes CASSPKGGQIYEQYF. This sequence joins TRBV7-9 and TRBJ2-7; D unclear. V lost 5 bases and J lost 3, with 17 bases in between. The V gene's germline CDR1 is SEHNR and CDR2 FQNEAQ (reference sequence). The CDR3 runs 15 residues.

This chain links TRBV30 with TRBJ1-2; D is possibly TRBD1 (5 bases). The CDR3 runs 13 residues. Germline V gives CDR1 GTSNPN, CDR2 SVGIG (reference sequence). V shed 0 bases and J shed 8 bases, with 13 bases lying between them. The CDR3 nucleotides read TGTGCCTGGAGTGTAAGAGGGGCTGGGGGCTACACCTTC. Translating gives CAWSVRGAGGYTF.

On this clone: Other DNA variants within this sample encode the same CDR3. The chain is built from TRBV19 and TRBJ2-1; D is undetermined. V lost 6 bases to trimming and J lost 3 bases, with 3 bases between them. Germline CDR1 is LNHDA and CDR2 is SQIVND (reference sequence). The CDR3 runs 11 residues. CDR3 in DNA: TGTGCCAGTAGCCTCTACAATGAGCAGTTCTTC. Protein sequence: CASSLYNEQFF.

In its sample, this clone was seen many times. This rearrangement joins TRBV7-2 to TRBJ2-1; the D gene is possibly TRBD1 (6 bases). CDR1 is SGHTA, CDR2 FQGNSA, per germline. Trimming took 0 bases from V and 6 from J, leaving 18 bases between them. The CDR3 has 17 amino acids. CDR3 loop: CASSLAKGGRLLNEQFF. The CDR3 region has the DNA TGTGCCAGCAGCTTAGCGAAAGGGGGTCGGCTACTCAATGAGCAGTTCTTC.

This chain uses TRBV2 with TRBJ2-6; a weak D match, TRBD2 (6 bases). This CDR3 spans 18 amino acids. CDR1 is SNHLY and CDR2 is FYNNEI in the germline V gene. With 0 bases removed from V and 2 bases from J, the gap between germline ends came to 14 bases. CDR3 nucleotide sequence: TGTGCCAGCAGTGAAGCCGGGACTGGACGCGCTGGGGCCAACGTCCTGACTTTC. It encodes CASSEAGTGRAGANVLTF.

This chain connects TRBV19 to TRBJ1-2; no clear D gene. This CDR3 spans 15 amino acids. Germline-derived CDR1 and CDR2 are LNHDA and SQIVND (reference sequence). Between the trimmed V and J ends, which lost 5 bases and 6 bases, there was a span of 19 bases. The CDR3 here is CASSSTLLGNHGYTF. CDR3 DNA: TGTGCCAGTAGTTCGACACTCCTGGGGAATCATGGCTACACCTTC.

The rearrangement links TRBV7-2 to TRBJ2-7; either TRBD1 or TRBD2 may supply D (6 bases each). Germline V gene lookup returns CDR1 SGHTA and CDR2 FQGNSA. Trimming shortened V by 8 bases and J by 0 bases, and 14 bases separated the two germline ends. This CDR3 is built from 14 residues. The CDR3 DNA reads TGTGCCAGCCGGGGGCGGTTAAGCTCCTACGAGCAGTACTTC. Protein sequence: CASRGRLSSYEQYF. The full variable domain, completed using reference TRBV7-2 and TRBJ2-7, is GAGVSQSPSNKVTEKGKDVELRCDPISGHTALYWYRQSLGQGLEFLIYFQGNSAPDKSGLPSDRFSAERTGGSVSTLTIQRTQQEDSAVYLCASRGRLSSYEQYFGPGTRLTVT.

CDR3 region: CASSSQGETQYF. The CDR3, as DNA: TGCGCCAGCAGCTCACAGGGGGAGACCCAGTACTTC. The chain combines TRBV5-1 with TRBJ2-5, with 7 bases that match TRBD1. V lost 3 bases and J lost 5; bases outside the gene matches: 1. Germline CDR1 and CDR2: SGHRS and YFSETQ. CDR3 length equals 12 residues.

The chain links TRBV11-3 to TRBJ2-3; TRBD2 matches 8 bases. This CDR3 spans 15 amino acids. In germline, CDR1 is SGHNT, CDR2 YENEEA. The ends lost 5 bases at V and 0 bases at J; junction bases unmatched: 4. CDR3 sequence (DNA): TGTGCCAGCAGCATCACTAGCGGTAGCACAGATACGCAGTATTTT. Its translation: CASSITSGSTDTQYF.

J is TRBJ2-3 and V is TRBV7-9; D gene ambiguous. Germline CDR1 and CDR2: SEHNR and FQNEAQ (reference sequence). CDR3 size: 13 residues. V was clipped by 2 bases and J by 3 bases, with 6 bases between them. CDR3 loop: CASSLRITDTQYF. The DNA of the CDR3 is TGTGCCAGCAGCTTACGGATTACAGATACGCAGTATTTT. The whole variable domain, remainder taken from reference TRBV7-9 and TRBJ2-3, is DTGVSQNPRHKITKRGQNVTFRCDPISEHNRLYWYRQTLGQGPEFLTYFQNEAQLEKSRLLSDRFSAERPKGSFSTLEIQRTEQGDSAMYLCASSLRITDTQYFGPGTRLTVL.

The table lists this clone with a count of one. The chain uses TRBV7-8 and TRBJ2-1; 8 bases are shared with TRBD2. V gave up 5 bases and J gave up 8 bases; unmatched junction bases: 14. Germline V gene lookup returns CDR1 SGHVS and CDR2 FQNEAQ. The CDR3 covers 16 residues. The DNA for the CDR3 is TGTGCCAGCAGCCCCGGTCGCGGGAGGCTTCTCCATGAGCAGTTCTTC. Amino acid sequence: CASSPGRGRLLHEQFF.

On this clone itself: Other DNA sequences in this specimen translate into the identical CDR3. The V gene is TRBV28, the J gene TRBJ2-7; D remains unclear. The V and J ends lost 4 bases and 1 base respectively, with 5 bases between them. The CDR3 consists of 12 residues. Germline V gene sequence: CDR1 MDHEN, CDR2 SYDVKM. CDR3 loop: CASSWASYEQYF. The CDR3 nucleotides are TGTGCCAGCAGTTGGGCTTCCTACGAGCAGTACTTC.

The chain couples TRBV5-8 to TRBJ2-7; 10 nucleotides agree with TRBD1. CDR1 SGHTS and CDR2 YDEGEE come from the germline V gene. The CDR3 sequence is 16 residues long. V gave up 10 bases and J gave up 2 bases; unmatched junction bases: 15. In nucleotides, the CDR3 is TGTGCCTTCCACAGCCGACGGGGACAGGGGACCTACGAGCAGTACTTC. It specifies CAFHSRRGQGTYEQYF. Complete variable domain (other parts from reference TRBV5-8 and TRBJ2-7): EAGVTQSPTHLIKTRGQQATLRCSPISGHTSVYWYQQALGLGLQFLLWYDEGEERNRGNFPPRFSGRQFPNYSSELNVNALELEDSALYLCAFHSRRGQGTYEQYFGPGTRLTVT.

The chain recombines TRBV6-1 with TRBJ2-7; D is perhaps TRBD1 or TRBD2 (6 bases each). V shed 2 bases and J shed 4 bases, with 9 bases lying between them. Germline V gene sequence: CDR1 MNHNS, CDR2 SASEGT. This CDR3 comprises 13 residues. This chain's CDR3 is CASSERGVYEQYF. The CDR3 DNA reads as TGTGCCAGCAGTGAAAGGGGGGTTTACGAGCAGTACTTC.

The chain carries TRBV30 and TRBJ1-5; possible D gene TRBD1, 6 bases. Germline CDR1 is GTSNPN and CDR2 is SVGIG (reference sequence). V dropped 6 bases and J dropped 0 bases, with 18 bases sitting between them. The CDR3 covers 16 residues. The CDR3 region has the DNA TGTGCCTGCTCACCCGGGGGGGGCAATAGCAATCAGCCCCAGCATTTT. This sequence encodes CACSPGGGNSNQPQHF.

The V call is TRBV18, the J call TRBJ1-1, with 9 bases matching TRBD1. There are 16 residues in the CDR3. With V trimmed by 6 bases and J by 0 bases, 8 bases remained unmatched. Germline V CDR1 and CDR2: KGHSH, LQKENI. The CDR3 here is CASSLGQGRMNTEAFF. The CDR3 DNA follows: TGTGCCAGCTCCCTCGGACAGGGGAGAATGAACACTGAAGCTTTCTTT. The variable domain in full, completed from reference TRBV18 and TRBJ1-1, reads NAGVMQNPRHLVRRRGQEARLRCSPMKGHSHVYWYRQLPEEGLKFMVYLQKENIIDESGMPKERFSAEFPKEGPSILRIQQVVRGDSAAYFCASSLGQGRMNTEAFFGQGTRLTVV.

Written as DNA, the CDR3 is TGTGCCAGCTCACCGGCGGGAGCGGCCGAGCAGTACTTC. Residues: CASSPAGAAEQYF. The chain couples TRBV18 to TRBJ2-7, with 7 bases identical to TRBD2. Germline V gene data show CDR1 as KGHSH and CDR2 as LQKENI. The CDR3 length is 13 residues. Unmatched junction bases numbered 5, after V lost 3 bases and J lost 6 bases.

The rearrangement links TRBV11-2 to TRBJ1-1; no clear D. Per germline, CDR1 SGHAT and CDR2 FQNNGV. The CDR3 is made up of 14 amino acids. The germline V and J ends were trimmed by 5 bases and 1 base, with 11 bases remaining between them. The CDR3 sequence is CASSNRVGNTEAFF. As DNA, the CDR3 is TGTGCCAGCAGCAACCGGGTGGGGAACACTGAAGCTTTCTTT.

This clone occurred many times. The rearrangement uses TRBV29-1 and TRBJ2-1; tentative D call: TRBD2 (6 bases). Between the trimmed V and J ends, which lost 8 bases and 5 bases, there was a span of 16 bases. This CDR3 is 13 amino acids long. Germline CDR1 reads SQVTM; CDR2 reads ANQGSEA. The DNA of the CDR3 is TGCAGCTGGGGGGACTTTTACGACAATGAGCAGTTCTTC. Its protein is CSWGDFYDNEQFF.

The chain recombines TRBV10-3 with TRBJ2-5; TRBD2 matches at 8 bases. The CDR3 runs to 13 residues. Germline V gene sequence: CDR1 ENHRY, CDR2 SYGVKD. V shed 7 bases, J shed 1 base, and the junction held 2 bases outside the gene matches. Written as DNA, the CDR3 is TGTGCCATCAATCGGGAGGGCCAAGAGACCCAGTACTTC. The encoded protein is CAINREGQETQYF.

The rearrangement uses TRBV5-1 and TRBJ1-2; a weak D match, TRBD1 (5 bases). The CDR3 is 14 residues long. CDR1 is SGHRS, CDR2 YFSETQ, per germline. V was clipped by 0 bases and J by 1 base, with 7 bases between them. The CDR3 nucleotides are TGCGCCAGCAGCTTGGACCAGGGTAACTATGGCTACACCTTC. Residues: CASSLDQGNYGYTF.

This clone was counted only a few times. The chain carries TRBV19 and TRBJ2-3, with TRBD1 matching 7 bases. The V gene end was trimmed by 3 bases and the J gene end by 0 bases; junction bases not matched to a gene: 6. Per the germline V gene, CDR1 is LNHDA and CDR2 is SQIVND (reference sequence). This CDR3 region has 16 residues. Here the CDR3 DNA reads TGTGCCAGTAGTATCAGATCCAGGGGGAGCACAGATACGCAGTATTTT. Translating it yields CASSIRSRGSTDTQYF. Based on the CDR3 plus reference TRBV19 and TRBJ2-3, the full variable domain is DGGITQSPKYLFRKEGQNVTLSCEQNLNHDAMYWYRQDPGQGLRLIYYSQIVNDFQKGDIAEGYSVSREKKESFPLTVTSAQKNPTAFYLCASSIRSRGSTDTQYFGPGTRLTVL.

V usage is TRBV15 and J usage is TRBJ2-5, with TRBD1 identical over 7 bases. The CDR3 spans 14 residues. Trimming cost V 1 base and J 2 bases; bases outside gene matches: 1. Germline assignment: CDR1 LNHNV and CDR2 YYDKDF (reference sequence). The DNA for the CDR3 is TGTGCCACCAGCAGAGGACAGGGTCAAGAGACCCAGTACTTC. This gives the protein CATSRGQGQETQYF.

The chain joins TRBV5-1 to TRBJ1-4; D may be TRBD1 (6 bases). The CDR3 has 13 amino acids. CDR1 and CDR2 from the germline V gene are SGHRS and YFSETQ. Trimming removed 1 base from V and 5 bases from J, with 6 bases in between. The CDR3 DNA reads TGCGCCAGCAGCTTGACAGGGAATGAAAAACTGTTTTTT. Amino acids: CASSLTGNEKLFF.

The chain is built from TRBV7-9 and TRBJ2-1; 11 nucleotides agree with TRBD2. In germline, CDR1 is SEHNR, CDR2 FQNEAQ (reference sequence). This CDR3 comprises 18 residues. J lost 9 bases, V lost 0 bases, and 13 bases had no gene match. Written as DNA, the CDR3 is TGTGCCAGCAGCTTAGCGGTCGGGACTAGCGGAGTCCGTTTTGAGCAGTTCTTC. Translating gives CASSLAVGTSGVRFEQFF.

This clone appeared a few times. The rearrangement links TRBV5-1 to TRBJ2-3; D is uncertain. The CDR3 totals 17 residues. Trimming removed 2 bases at V and 2 bases at J, with 18 bases between. The V gene's germline CDR1 is SGHRS and CDR2 YFSETQ. The CDR3: CASSLGPERFSTDTQYF. For the CDR3, the DNA is TGCGCCAGCAGCTTAGGGCCAGAAAGATTCTCCACAGATACGCAGTATTTT.